These T cell receptor beta chains were read from a single sample in a study of a mutant IDH1 vaccine in newly diagnosed glioma. TCRdb keeps only in-frame clones here, not all; method: immunoSEQ multiplex PCR. The repertoire has 98,000 or so clones, around 90% of them found once; the top ten carry roughly 0.61%. This sample comprised PBMCs, obtained from a glioma patient treated with radiotherapy, temozolomide or both. The receptors were sampled from a woman aged 45-65 years with glioma. The CDR3 runs from the conserved cysteine through the conserved F or W. A D gene is named only where the DNA matches it firmly. Clone sizes are given selectively: once, few, many, or a class where the clone is expanded.

V gene	J gene	D gene	clone size	CDR3 protein	CDR3 DNA
TRBV5-1	TRBJ2-6	TRBD1	NA	CASSLGTGPSGANVLTF	TGCGCCAGCAGCCTAGGGACAGGCCCCTCTGGGGCCAACGTCCTGACTTTC
TRBV10-3	TRBJ2-2	TRBD2	NA	CAISHGLAGNTGELFF	TGTGCCATCAGTCACGGACTAGCGGGGAACACCGGGGAGCTGTTTTTT
TRBV18	TRBJ2-7	NA	NA	CASSPDPYEQYF	TGTGCCAGCTCACCAGACCCCTACGAGCAGTACTTC
TRBV2	TRBJ2-7	TRBD1	NA	CASSTPGTGIYEQYF	TGTGCCAGCAGTACCCCCGGGACAGGAATCTACGAGCAGTACTTC
TRBV7-7	TRBJ1-1	NA	NA	CASSADSNTEAFF	TGTGCTAGCAGCGCGGACAGCAACACTGAAGCTTTCTTT
TRBV19	TRBJ2-3	NA	NA	CASSRGTTDTQYF	TGTGCCAGTAGTAGGGGGACGACAGATACGCAGTATTTT
TRBV19	TRBJ1-3	NA	NA	CASRRAGISGNTIYF	TGTGCCAGTAGGAGGGCGGGGATCTCTGGAAACACCATATATTTT
TRBV6-5	TRBJ2-1	NA	NA	CASSFNYDSAAEQFF	TGTGCCAGCAGTTTCAACTACGATTCGGCTGCTGAGCAGTTCTTC
TRBV19	TRBJ2-1	NA	NA	CASRWTDSYNEQFF	TGTGCCAGTAGATGGACGGATTCCTACAATGAGCAGTTCTTC
TRBV5-1	TRBJ2-5	TRBD2	NA	CASSPGGTRGEETQYF	TGCGCCAGCAGCCCGGGAGGGACTAGAGGAGAAGAGACCCAGTACTTC
TRBV30	TRBJ2-3	NA	NA	CAWSLRGGTDTQYF	TGTGCCTGGAGTCTGAGGGGAGGCACAGATACGCAGTATTTT
TRBV7-9	TRBJ2-1	TRBD2	NA	CASSLAGGGRANEQFF	TGTGCCAGCAGCTTAGCTGGGGGCGGGAGGGCGAATGAGCAGTTCTTC
TRBV2	TRBJ2-1	NA	NA	CASSEQASGAREQFF	TGTGCCAGCAGTGAACAAGCTTCCGGAGCACGGGAGCAGTTCTTC
TRBV5-1	TRBJ2-5	TRBD2	NA	CASSRGFGETQYF	TGCGCCAGTTCGCGGGGGTTCGGAGAGACCCAGTACTTC
TRBV7-7	TRBJ2-1	NA	NA	CASSSGTPGSYNEQFF	TGTGCTAGCAGCTCAGGAACGCCGGGATCCTACAATGAGCAGTTCTTC
TRBV9	TRBJ2-7	NA	NA	CASSVDLGSNEQYF	TGTGCCAGCAGCGTAGATCTGGGGAGCAACGAGCAGTACTTC
TRBV19	TRBJ2-3	TRBD2	NA	CASSIGTSGFPADTQYF	TGTGCCAGTAGTATCGGGACTAGCGGTTTCCCTGCTGATACGCAGTATTTT
TRBV9	TRBJ1-1	NA	NA	CASSVGGSITEAFF	TGTGCCAGCAGCGTAGGGGGTAGTATCACTGAAGCTTTCTTT
TRBV7-9	TRBJ1-4	TRBD1	NA	CASSRITGQGNEKLFF	TGTGCCAGCAGCCGAATCACGGGACAGGGGAATGAAAAACTGTTTTTT
TRBV27	TRBJ2-6	TRBD1	NA	CASSSDRAGANVLTF	TGTGCCAGCAGCTCCGACAGGGCTGGGGCCAACGTCCTGACTTTC
TRBV5-5	TRBJ2-1	TRBD2	NA	CASSPIGTKSDEQFF	TGTGCCAGCAGCCCCATTGGGACTAAAAGCGATGAGCAGTTCTTC
TRBV5-4	TRBJ2-3	NA	NA	CASSLNQADTQYF	TGTGCCAGCAGCTTGAACCAGGCAGATACGCAGTATTTT
TRBV14	TRBJ2-1	NA	NA	CASSQGQIDEQFF	TGTGCCAGCAGCCAGGGTCAAATCGATGAGCAGTTCTTC
TRBV5-6	TRBJ2-7	NA	NA	CASSLGQYEQYF	TGTGCCAGCAGCTTAGGTCAGTACGAGCAGTACTTC
TRBV9	TRBJ2-7	NA	NA	CASSVAHEQYF	TGTGCCAGCAGCGTAGCCCACGAGCAGTACTTC
TRBV7-9	TRBJ2-7	TRBD2	NA	CASGTSGKDEQYF	TGTGCCAGCGGGACTAGCGGGAAGGACGAGCAGTACTTC
TRBV9	TRBJ2-1	TRBD2	NA	CASSVVGRAYNEQFF	TGTGCCAGCAGCGTGGTCGGGAGGGCCTACAATGAGCAGTTCTTC
TRBV19	TRBJ2-3	TRBD2	once	CASSTPGLAGGADTQYF	TGTGCCAGTAGTACCCCGGGACTAGCGGGAGGCGCAGATACGCAGTATTTT
TRBV19	TRBJ1-1	NA	few	CASSLPTDTEAFF	TGTGCCAGTAGTCTCCCGACCGACACTGAAGCTTTCTTT
TRBV5-4	TRBJ2-7	NA	NA	CASSGGVTYEQYF	TGTGCCAGCAGCGGTGGAGTGACCTACGAGCAGTACTTC
TRBV6-1	TRBJ1-5	NA	once	CASSENRVQPQHF	TGTGCCAGCAGCGAAAACAGGGTTCAGCCCCAGCATTTT
TRBV18	TRBJ2-1	TRBD2	NA	CASSPRLAGYNEQFF	TGTGCCAGCTCACCGAGACTAGCGGGGTACAATGAGCAGTTCTTC
TRBV6-4	TRBJ2-7	TRBD2	NA	CASSQRERTAVHEQYF	TGTGCCAGCAGTCAGCGGGAGAGAACGGCGGTCCACGAGCAGTACTTC
TRBV5-1	TRBJ2-5	NA	NA	CASSLTGRPLQETQYF	TGCGCCAGCAGCCTAACAGGGAGACCTCTCCAAGAGACCCAGTACTTC
TRBV6-4	TRBJ1-1	NA	NA	CATPLPDVMNTEAFF	TGTGCCACTCCCCTTCCGGATGTAATGAACACTGAAGCTTTCTTT
TRBV6-6	TRBJ1-5	NA	NA	CASSYERNSNQPQHF	TGTGCCAGCAGTTACGAGAGAAATAGCAATCAGCCCCAGCATTTT
TRBV5-8	TRBJ2-7	NA	NA	CASSLFHEQYF	TGTGCCAGCAGCTTGTTTCACGAGCAGTACTTC
TRBV5-1	TRBJ2-3	TRBD1	NA	CASSRQGQGDTQYF	TGCGCCAGCAGCCGACAGGGGCAGGGAGATACGCAGTATTTT
TRBV21-1	TRBJ2-2	NA	NA	CASRTHLAGELFF	TGTGCCAGCAGAACACACCTGGCCGGGGAGCTGTTTTTT
TRBV5-4	TRBJ2-3	NA	once	CASRTDRSSTDTQYF	TGTGCCAGCAGGACGGACCGTTCTAGCACAGATACGCAGTATTTT
TRBV2	TRBJ2-2	NA	NA	CASRGNRRTGELFF	TGTGCCAGCAGAGGAAATCGACGCACCGGGGAGCTGTTTTTT
TRBV7-9	TRBJ2-7	NA	once	CASSLVGEQYF	TGTGCCAGCAGCTTAGTAGGGGAGCAGTACTTC
TRBV6-1	TRBJ1-3	NA	NA	CASRTGGNTIYF	TGTGCCAGCAGGACCGGTGGAAACACCATATATTTT
TRBV7-9	TRBJ1-1	TRBD1	few	CASSDRQGEGEAFF	TGTGCCAGCAGCGATCGACAGGGCGAGGGTGAAGCTTTCTTT
TRBV19	TRBJ1-4	NA	NA	CASRPFATNEKLFF	TGTGCCAGTAGGCCATTTGCAACTAATGAAAAACTGTTTTTT
TRBV6-5	TRBJ1-1	NA	NA	CASSAGRRTEAFF	TGTGCCAGCAGTGCCGGCCGCCGTACTGAAGCTTTCTTT
TRBV9	TRBJ2-3	TRBD1	NA	CASSVEGATDTQYF	TGTGCCAGCAGCGTAGAGGGGGCTACAGATACGCAGTATTTT
TRBV10-1	TRBJ2-1	TRBD2	NA	CASSERAGAPDEQFF	TGCGCCAGCAGTGAGCGTGCGGGAGCTCCTGATGAGCAGTTCTTC